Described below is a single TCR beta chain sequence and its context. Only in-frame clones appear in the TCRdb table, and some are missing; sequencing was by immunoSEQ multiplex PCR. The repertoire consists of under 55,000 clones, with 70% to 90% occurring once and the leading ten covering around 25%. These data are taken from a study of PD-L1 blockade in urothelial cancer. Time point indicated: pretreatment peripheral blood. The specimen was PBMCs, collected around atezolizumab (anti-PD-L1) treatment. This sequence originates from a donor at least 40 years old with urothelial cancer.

The CDR3 nucleotides are TGTGCCAGCAGCCGACAGGTTCAAGAGACCCAGTACTTC. Its translation is CASSRQVQETQYF. The rearrangement uses TRBV7-3 and TRBJ2-5; weak D call: TRBD1 (6 bases). V shed 5 bases and J shed 2 bases, with 9 bases lying between them. This CDR3 is 13 amino acids long. The germline V gene encodes CDR1 SGHTA and CDR2 FQGTGA.